Reported below is one T cell receptor beta chain. This clonotype was seen at least ten times. The antigen this receptor binds is unknown. No base quality information exists; no much larger clone differs at one position. From the cysteine up to the phenylalanine, the CDR3 has a length of 18 residues. Of all the DNA, just the CDR3 is kept, 54 bases in frame from base 1. Between the V and J ends, shortened by 3 bases and 0 bases respectively, the junction contains 20 bases. CDR1 SNHLY and CDR2 FYNNEI are derived from the germline V gene. Amplification of TCR beta CDR3 regions was carried out from RNA transcripts. The TCR CDR3 was subjected to a first round of RT-PCR using the HTBI primer set and the Qiagen OneStep RT-PCR kit. Libraries were constructed in a second round of multiplex PCR, after which size selection and purification were carried out. Sequencing of the libraries was done on an Illumina HiSeq2000 using paired-end 100 bp reads. The authors processed their data as follows. Raw data were processed with SOAPnuke, discarding reads with adapters, uncalled bases, mean Phred below 15, or no exact constant-primer or identifier match. COPE v1.2.5 was used to merge the high-quality paired reads, and each unique nucleotide sequence was defined as a clonotype. Clonotypes were aligned to IMGT TRBV, TRBD and TRBJ reference segments using MiTCR v1.1. Analysis was restricted to V-J combinations with a frequency above 0.0001, which covered 99.2% of repertoires. The TCS score was defined as F50 (clonal expansion) divided by E x V (chaos), with BLOSUM62-based TCRdist calculated between CDR3 peptides within each V-J. Welch's t-statistics and random forest reduced 500 to 650 V-J features to roughly 13, which were used in a naive Bayes classifier (R e1071). The raw public data were reprocessed by TCRdb itself: fastp quality trimming at Q25, MiXCR clonotype calling, in-frame beta chains only. Each CDR3 protein appears once, grouped with its most common genes and DNA. None of the V and J calls come from the authors' own analysis; TCRdb made them. The sample table shows roughly 580,000 distinct CDR3 sequences, and approximately 15% are seen once. The ten biggest clones cover about 5.8% of the sample.

The source of the sample is a study of T cells in Graves' hyperthyroidism and ophthalmopathy (dated by TCRdb to about 2019). Some background on the complete study: Peripheral blood was sampled at the time of initial diagnosis, prior to any treatment. TCR V-J signatures able to tell the groups apart were searched for in a discovery cohort of 90 to 100 patients, of whom around 42 had Graves' ophthalmopathy and roughly 58 had stable Graves' hyperthyroidism. Prospective prediction of ophthalmopathy was tested in an independent validation cohort consisting of under 20 hyperthyroidism patients and 15 or so patients who later progressed to ophthalmopathy. The 100 or so discovery patients were randomly split 7:3 into training and test sets. The study also compared thyroid tissue and blood T-cell repertoires from a handful of Graves' hyperthyroidism patients. After blood sampling, hyperthyroidism patients were treated with methimazole at a starting dose of 30 mg daily, and ophthalmopathy patients were treated with high-dose intravenous methylprednisolone. According to the paper, TCR Vbeta CDR3 sequencing was carried out on about 140 peripheral blood samples, which came from more than 40 ophthalmopathy, fewer than 80 hyperthyroidism and approximately 17 progressor patients.

The full study reports these points: In validation, the model predicted progression to ophthalmopathy with about 71% sensitivity and less than 80% specificity, a median of approximately 6.7 months before onset. Most expanded thyroid clonotypes (frequency above 0.001) were also found in blood, which suggests that blood repertoires may mirror thyroid immune responses. No statistical method was used to fix the sample size in advance, and group allocation was not hidden from the investigators. A 13 V-J signature model separated ophthalmopathy from stable hyperthyroidism, with nearly 90% sensitivity and around 84% specificity in cross-validation and 80%/75% in testing.

The hyperthyroidism patients were between 18 and 65 years old and newly diagnosed, with a disease duration of less than 2 months. Exclusion was applied to patients with uncontrolled infections, other autoimmune diseases, pregnancy or lactation. Diagnoses were established on the basis of clinical symptoms, serum thyroxine and TRAb, thyroid ultrasound, and orbital computed tomography. Blood from progressor patients was collected at the time of first diagnosis with hyperthyroidism, before any ophthalmopathy symptoms had appeared. PBMCs were isolated from approximately 10 ml of fresh peripheral blood by Ficoll-Paque density gradient centrifugation. Progressor patients were first diagnosed with Graves' hyperthyroidism and then developed ophthalmopathy during follow-up. Total RNA was extracted with Trizol reagent, and quality was checked on an Agilent 2100 Bioanalyzer.

The TCR was taken from a woman in her 30s with Graves' hyperthyroidism that later progressed to Graves' ophthalmopathy. Rearrangement joined TRBV2 to TRBJ1-2; TRBD1 is possibly the D segment (5 matching bases). The sequenced sample consisted of blood. The CDR3 reads CASSEGRRDGLANYGYTF. The DNA sequence reads TGTGCCAGCAGTGAGGGCCGCCGGGACGGACTCGCTAACTATGGCTACACCTTC.